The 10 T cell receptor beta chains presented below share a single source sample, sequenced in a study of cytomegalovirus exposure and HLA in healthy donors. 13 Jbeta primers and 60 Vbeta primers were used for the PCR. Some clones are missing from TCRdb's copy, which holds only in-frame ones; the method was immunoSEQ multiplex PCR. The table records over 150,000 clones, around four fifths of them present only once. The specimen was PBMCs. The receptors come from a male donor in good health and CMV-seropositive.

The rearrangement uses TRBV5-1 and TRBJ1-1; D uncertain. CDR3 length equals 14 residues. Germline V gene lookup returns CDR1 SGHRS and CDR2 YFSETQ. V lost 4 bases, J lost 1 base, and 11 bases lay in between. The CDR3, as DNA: TGCGCCAGCAGCATGACGAGAGGGAACACTGAAGCTTTCTTT. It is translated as CASSMTRGNTEAFF.

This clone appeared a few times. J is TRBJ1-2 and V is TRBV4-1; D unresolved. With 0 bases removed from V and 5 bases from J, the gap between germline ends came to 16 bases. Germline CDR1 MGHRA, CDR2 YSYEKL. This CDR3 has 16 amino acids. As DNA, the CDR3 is TGCGCCAGCAGCCAAGATGCCGGTGTTCCGCATTATGGCTACACCTTC. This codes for CASSQDAGVPHYGYTF.

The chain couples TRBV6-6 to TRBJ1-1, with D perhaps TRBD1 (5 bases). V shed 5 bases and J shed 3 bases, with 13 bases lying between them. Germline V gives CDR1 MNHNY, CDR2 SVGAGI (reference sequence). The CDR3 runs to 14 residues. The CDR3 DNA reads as TGTGCCAGCAGTCAGGAGGGGAGGCACACTGAAGCTTTCTTT. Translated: CASSQEGRHTEAFF.

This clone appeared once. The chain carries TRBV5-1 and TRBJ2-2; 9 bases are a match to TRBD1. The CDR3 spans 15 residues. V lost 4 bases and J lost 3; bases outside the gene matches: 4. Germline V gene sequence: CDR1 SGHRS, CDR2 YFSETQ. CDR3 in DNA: TGCGCCAGCAGCGTGACAGGGGGAGACACCGGGGAGCTGTTTTTT. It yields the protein CASSVTGGDTGELFF.

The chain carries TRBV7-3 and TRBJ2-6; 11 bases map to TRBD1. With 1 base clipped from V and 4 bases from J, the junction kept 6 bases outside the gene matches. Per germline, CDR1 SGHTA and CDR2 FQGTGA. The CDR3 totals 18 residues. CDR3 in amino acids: CASSLKGQGAIGANVLTF. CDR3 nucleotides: TGTGCCAGCAGCTTAAAAGGACAGGGGGCCATCGGGGCCAACGTCCTGACTTTC.

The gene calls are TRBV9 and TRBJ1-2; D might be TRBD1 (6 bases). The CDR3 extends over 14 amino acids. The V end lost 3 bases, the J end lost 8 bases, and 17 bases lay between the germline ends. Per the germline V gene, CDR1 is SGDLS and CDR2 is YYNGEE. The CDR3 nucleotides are TGTGCCAGCAGCGAACCTAACAGGGACCGGGGCTACACCTTC. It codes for CASSEPNRDRGYTF.

This CDR3 is CASSPRLAPNEKLFF. CDR3 in DNA: TGTGCCAGTAGTCCCCGACTGGCGCCTAATGAAAAACTGTTTTTT. The genes are TRBV19 and TRBJ1-4, with D hard to call. The CDR3 loop spans 15 amino acids. The V end lost 5 bases, the J end lost 3 bases, and 13 bases lay between the germline ends. Germline values: CDR1 LNHDA, CDR2 SQIVND (reference sequence).

Here the CDR3 reads CASSVGTSGGLETQYF. The DNA of the CDR3 is TGTGCCAGTAGTGTAGGGACTAGCGGGGGGTTGGAGACCCAGTACTTC. The rearrangement joins TRBV19 to TRBJ2-5, with 15 bases fitting TRBD2. V was pared by 5 bases and J by 5 bases, with 6 bases of the junction left unmatched. Germline V CDR1 and CDR2: LNHDA, SQIVND (reference sequence). This CDR3 region has 16 residues.

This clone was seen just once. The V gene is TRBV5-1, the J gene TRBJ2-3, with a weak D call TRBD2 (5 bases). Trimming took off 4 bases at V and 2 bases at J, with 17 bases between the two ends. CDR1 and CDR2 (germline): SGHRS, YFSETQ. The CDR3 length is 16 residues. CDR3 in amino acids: CASSRTGEPSTDTQYF. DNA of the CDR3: TGCGCCAGCAGCCGTACCGGGGAACCCTCCACAGATACGCAGTATTTT.

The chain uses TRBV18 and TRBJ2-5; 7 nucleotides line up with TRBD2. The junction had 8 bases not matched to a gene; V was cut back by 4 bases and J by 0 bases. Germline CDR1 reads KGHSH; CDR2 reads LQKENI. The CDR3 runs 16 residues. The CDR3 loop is CASSRGTSAYQETQYF. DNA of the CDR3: TGTGCCAGCTCACGTGGTACTAGCGCGTACCAAGAGACCCAGTACTTC.